The 31 T cell receptor beta chains in this list originate from one sample, sequenced in a study of T cells expressing NK-cell markers. TCRdb reprocessed the 5' RACE reads and reports one entry per CDR3 protein, with no DNA. This repertoire comprises 150,000 or so distinct CDR3 sequences; its ten largest clones make up around 37%. The sample consisted of blood T cells: a sorted CD56 or NKG2C T cell subset, CD4+ or CD8+ T cells, or bulk PBMC T cells (not recorded which). These receptor sequences come from a woman aged 45-65 years in good health.

V is TRBV24-1 and J is TRBJ2-5; as DNA is missing, the TRBD2 call by TCRdb cannot be tested. From germline, CDR1 is KGHDR and CDR2 SFDVKD. CDR3 length: 15 residues. The CDR3 protein is CSTSELESRGETQYF.

V gene TRBV2 combines with J gene TRBJ2-1; TCRdb's assignment of TRBD2 cannot be checked, as there is no DNA. Per the germline V gene, CDR1 is SNHLY and CDR2 is FYNNEI. There are 15 residues in the CDR3. CDR3 loop: CATTALAGSYNEQFF.

This chain joins TRBV15 and TRBJ1-6. The CDR3 has 15 amino acids. Germline CDR1 and CDR2: LNHNV and YYDKDF (reference sequence). CDR3 amino acids: CATSRQGRPNSPLHF.

The chain couples TRBV3-1 to TRBJ2-7; TCRdb names TRBD2, which stays unverified in the absence of DNA. Germline V gene lookup returns CDR1 LGHDT and CDR2 YNNKEL (reference sequence). This CDR3 is 14 amino acids long. The CDR3 is CASSPELAPDEQYF.

The V and J genes are TRBV5-6 and TRBJ2-7; TCRdb's D call, TRBD1, is unchecked because there is no DNA. The CDR3 covers 16 residues. The germline V gene encodes CDR1 SGHDT and CDR2 YYEEEE. The CDR3 is CASSFEPTYAPTEQYF.

The chain employs TRBV9 and TRBJ1-1. The CDR3 loop spans 13 amino acids. CDR1 and CDR2 from the germline V gene are SGDLS and YYNGEE. CDR3 residues: CASSGHMNTEAFF.

This chain joins TRBV4-1 and TRBJ2-1; lacking DNA, the TRBD1 call made by TCRdb goes unchecked. The germline V gene encodes CDR1 MGHRA and CDR2 YSYEKL. The CDR3 spans 13 residues. The CDR3 sequence: CASSPGGRNEQFF.

The chain combines TRBV30 with TRBJ1-1; TCRdb names TRBD1, which stays unverified in the absence of DNA. Germline V lookup: CDR1 GTSNPN, CDR2 SVGIG (reference sequence). The CDR3 sequence is 11 residues long. The CDR3 loop reads CAWSTARVAFF.

The chain couples TRBV5-1 to TRBJ2-7; TCRdb gives TRBD2 as the D gene, but with no DNA this cannot be confirmed. The CDR3 extends over 15 amino acids. The germline V gene has CDR1 SGHRS and CDR2 YFSETQ. The CDR3 sequence: CASSLHWEAGGEQYF. Variable domain in full (rest from reference TRBV5-1 and TRBJ2-7): KAGVTQTPRYLIKTRGQQVTLSCSPISGHRSVSWYQQTPGQGLQFLFEYFSETQRNKGNFPGRFSGRQFSNSRSEMNVSTLELGDSALYLCASSLHWEAGGEQYFGPGTRLTVT.

The V call is TRBV7-9, the J call TRBJ1-1; lacking DNA, the TRBD1 call made by TCRdb goes unchecked. CDR1 and CDR2 (germline): SEHNR, FQNEAQ (reference sequence). There are 15 residues in the CDR3. The CDR3 here is CASSPPGKSHTEAFF.

The CDR3 region is CASSPGTSGSGYNEQFF. The chain combines TRBV4-1 with TRBJ2-1; TCRdb returns TRBD2, unconfirmable since there is no DNA. The CDR3 is 17 residues long. Germline V gene data show CDR1 as MGHRA and CDR2 as YSYEKL.

The chain uses TRBV19 and TRBJ2-1; TCRdb picks TRBD2, but there is no DNA to check that call. Germline lookup yields CDR1 LNHDA and CDR2 SQIVND (reference sequence). CDR3 size: 13 residues. The CDR3 spells CASSSGRVNEQFF.

The rearrangement links TRBV9 to TRBJ2-7; TCRdb's D gene call, TRBD1, goes unchecked for lack of DNA. Per the germline V gene, CDR1 is SGDLS and CDR2 is YYNGEE. The CDR3 extends over 18 amino acids. This chain's CDR3 is CASSVEGTGAGISYEQYF.

V and J are TRBV19 and TRBJ2-7. The CDR3 has 14 residues. Looked up from germline, CDR1 is LNHDA and CDR2 is SQIVND (reference sequence). CDR3 sequence reads: CASKFTRSSYEQYF.

The chain joins TRBV10-3 to TRBJ2-3. CDR1 is ENHRY, CDR2 SYGVKD, per germline. This CDR3 is 16 amino acids long. The CDR3 sequence is CAISAEYLVSTDTQYF.

The V call is TRBV15, the J call TRBJ2-1; the D call from TCRdb, TRBD2, cannot be confirmed without DNA. Germline V gene lookup returns CDR1 LNHNV and CDR2 YYDKDF (reference sequence). The CDR3 is 19 residues long. The CDR3 sequence: CATSRELAGGPFYRDEQFF.

The chain recombines TRBV7-6 with TRBJ2-1. Germline CDR1 and CDR2: SGHVS and FNYEAQ. The CDR3 loop spans 14 amino acids. CDR3 sequence reads: CASSLAGWYNEQFF.

The chain has TRBV27 and TRBJ2-1; TCRdb's assignment of TRBD2 cannot be checked, as there is no DNA. Germline V CDR1 and CDR2: MNHEY, SMNVEV (reference sequence). The CDR3 covers 14 residues. CDR3 in amino acids: CASMWGGRVDEQFF.

The chain carries TRBV14 and TRBJ1-2. Germline-derived CDR1 and CDR2 are SGHDN and FVKESK. The CDR3 contains 14 residues. The CDR3 sequence is CASSEDRANYGYTF.

The rearrangement uses TRBV29-1 and TRBJ1-2; TCRdb calls TRBD1, which cannot be checked without DNA. There are 12 residues in the CDR3. Germline CDR1 and CDR2: SQVTM and ANQGSEA. CDR3: CSVAGGDGGYTF.

The gene calls are TRBV5-6 and TRBJ2-7; TCRdb gives TRBD2 as the D gene, but with no DNA this cannot be confirmed. CDR1 is SGHDT and CDR2 is YYEEEE in the germline V gene. CDR3 length: 17 residues. The CDR3 is CASSRGLAGVLSYEQYF.

This chain joins TRBV25-1 and TRBJ2-5; TCRdb's D call of TRBD1 is untestable without DNA. The CDR3 contains 12 residues. CDR1 MGHDK and CDR2 SYGVNS come from the germline V gene. The CDR3 protein is CASSGAAETQYF.

The chain uses TRBV5-8 and TRBJ1-1; TCRdb names TRBD1, which stays unverified in the absence of DNA. The germline gives CDR1 SGHTS, CDR2 YDEGEE. The length of the CDR3 is 15 residues. The chain's CDR3 is CASSFPLGQGAEAFF. The full variable domain, its missing parts supplied by reference TRBV5-8 and TRBJ1-1, is EAGVTQSPTHLIKTRGQQATLRCSPISGHTSVYWYQQALGLGLQFLLWYDEGEERNRGNFPPRFSGRQFPNYSSELNVNALELEDSALYLCASSFPLGQGAEAFFGQGTRLTVV.

This sequence joins TRBV19 and TRBJ2-1; TCRdb's D call, TRBD2, is unchecked because there is no DNA. The CDR3 is made up of 18 amino acids. Germline-derived CDR1 and CDR2 are LNHDA and SQIVND (reference sequence). The CDR3 loop reads CASSIESFGGRARNEQFF.

The J gene is TRBJ1-1, the V gene TRBV29-1. The CDR3 is 12 residues long. Germline lookup yields CDR1 SQVTM and CDR2 ANQGSEA. The CDR3 reads CSVGVLNTEAFF.

This rearrangement joins TRBV11-2 to TRBJ2-2. CDR1 and CDR2 (germline): SGHAT, FQNNGV. The CDR3 covers 12 residues. The CDR3 spells CASSLELGELFF.

The chain combines TRBV2 with TRBJ2-7; without DNA, the TCRdb call of TRBD1 cannot be checked. This CDR3 is built from 19 residues. Germline V gene lookup returns CDR1 SNHLY and CDR2 FYNNEI. CDR3 region: CASSEGGLTLGTGDYEQYF.

This rearrangement joins TRBV4-1 to TRBJ1-1; TCRdb selects TRBD1, and the lack of DNA leaves this call unchecked. Per germline, CDR1 MGHRA and CDR2 YSYEKL. This CDR3 is 15 amino acids long. The CDR3 sequence is CASSQSPAGNTEAFF.

The rearrangement uses TRBV4-1 and TRBJ2-3. The CDR3 consists of 14 residues. Germline CDR1 reads MGHRA; CDR2 reads YSYEKL. CDR3 in amino acids: CASSQVRGGDTQYF.

This chain uses TRBV10-2 with TRBJ2-4; TCRdb's D call of TRBD1 is untestable without DNA. This CDR3 has 16 amino acids. Germline values: CDR1 WSHSY, CDR2 SAAADI. This CDR3 reads CASSDPGGGAKNIQYF.

CDR3 loop: CASTPDGGLNQPQHF. V is TRBV12-3 or TRBV12-4 and J is TRBJ1-5; TCRdb outputs TRBD1, but without DNA this stays unchecked. This CDR3 is 15 amino acids long.